This TCR beta chain was documented in a study of cytomegalovirus exposure and HLA in healthy donors. About the research overall: Sequencing of some 200 million T cells in an earlier analysis found 100 million or so unique TCR beta sequences.

Germline loops: CDR1 SNHLY, CDR2 FYNNEI. This CDR3 is 13 amino acids long. V lost 4 bases, J lost 8 bases, and 7 bases stayed unmatched. Overall study findings and caveats: Researchers reported in a later analysis that common viral pathogens appeared linked to several top clusters. A few chains tied to CMV proved CMV antigen-specific in vitro. The likely origin of a cluster of highly shared sequence variants was a sequencing artifact.

PCR used 60 Vbeta primers and 13 Jbeta primers. Clones were sequenced by immunoSEQ multiplex PCR, and TCRdb holds only the in-frame ones, with some missing. There are about 190,000 clones in the sample; around four fifths occur only once, and about 2.6% lies in the top ten. This clone showed up just once. Antigen: not known. The specimen was PBMCs. This clonotype was sampled from a woman aged 50 to 60 in good health and CMV-seropositive. The rearrangement joins TRBV2 to TRBJ1-1; 7 bases line up with TRBD1. CDR3 protein: CASSGDRAGEAFF. The DNA for the CDR3 is TGTGCCAGCAGTGGAGACAGGGCGGGGGAAGCTTTCTTT.